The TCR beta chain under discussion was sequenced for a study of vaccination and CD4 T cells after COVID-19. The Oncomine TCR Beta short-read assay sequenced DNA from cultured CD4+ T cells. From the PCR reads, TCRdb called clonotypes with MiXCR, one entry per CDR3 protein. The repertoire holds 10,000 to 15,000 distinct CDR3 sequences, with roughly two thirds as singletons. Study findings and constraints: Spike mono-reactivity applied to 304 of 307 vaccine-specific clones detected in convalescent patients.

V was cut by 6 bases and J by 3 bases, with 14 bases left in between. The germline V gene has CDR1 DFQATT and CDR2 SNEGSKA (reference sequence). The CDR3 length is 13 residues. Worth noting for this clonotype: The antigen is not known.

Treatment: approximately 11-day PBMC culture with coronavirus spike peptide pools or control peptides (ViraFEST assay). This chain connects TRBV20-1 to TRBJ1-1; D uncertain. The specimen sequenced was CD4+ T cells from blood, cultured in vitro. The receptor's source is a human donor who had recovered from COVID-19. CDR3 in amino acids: CSANFRRDTEAFF. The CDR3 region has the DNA TGCAGTGCCAATTTCAGACGGGACACTGAAGCTTTCTTT.